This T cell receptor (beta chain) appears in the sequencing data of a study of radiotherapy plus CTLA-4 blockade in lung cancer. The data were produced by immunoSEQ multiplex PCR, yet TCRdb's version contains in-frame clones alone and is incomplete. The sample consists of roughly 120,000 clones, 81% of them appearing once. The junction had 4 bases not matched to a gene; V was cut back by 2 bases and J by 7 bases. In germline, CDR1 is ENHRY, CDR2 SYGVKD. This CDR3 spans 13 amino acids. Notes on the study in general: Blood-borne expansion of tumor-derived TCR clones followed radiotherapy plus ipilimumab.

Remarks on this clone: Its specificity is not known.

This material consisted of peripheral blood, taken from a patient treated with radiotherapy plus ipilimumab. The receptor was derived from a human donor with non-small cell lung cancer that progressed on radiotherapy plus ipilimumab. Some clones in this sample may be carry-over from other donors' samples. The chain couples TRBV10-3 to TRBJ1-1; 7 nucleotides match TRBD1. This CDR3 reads CAISEVQGYEAFF. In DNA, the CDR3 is TGTGCCATCAGTGAGGTACAGGGGTATGAAGCTTTCTTT.